This T cell receptor (beta chain) originates from a study of cytomegalovirus exposure and HLA in healthy donors. General study points: The study labeled approximately 150 TCR beta chains cytomegalovirus-associated.

It was with 60 Vbeta and 13 Jbeta primers that the PCR ran. TCRdb keeps only in-frame clones here, not all; method: immunoSEQ multiplex PCR. Among about 180,000 clones listed, over 75% were seen once. Germline V gene data show CDR1 as SEHNR and CDR2 as FQNEAQ (reference sequence). This CDR3 has 13 residues. Concerning this clone: Its specificity is unknown. A read error may account for a junction end that differs from germline.

This chain connects TRBV7-9 to TRBJ1-2, with D tentatively TRBD1 (5 bases). The source is a woman in her forties or fifties in good health and CMV-seropositive. The sequenced material came from PBMCs. The CDR3 nucleotides read TGTTCCAGCAGCTTAGAAGTAGGGGTTGGCTACACCTTC. It encodes CSSSLEVGVGYTF.